Presented here are 32 T cell receptor beta chains from one specimen sequenced in a study of OX40 agonist ivuxolimab in advanced cancers. Here immunoSEQ multiplex PCR was the method, and the copy in TCRdb shows in-frame clones only, minus some. The repertoire has roughly 60,000 clones, more than 80% of them found once; the top ten carry about 13%. The source was CD4+ or CD8+ T cells sorted from blood, collected in a trial of the OX40 agonist ivuxolimab. Every receptor here comes from an adult with an advanced solid tumor such as melanoma, head and neck, liver or kidney cancer.

CDR3 nucleotide sequence: TGCGCCAGCAGCCACAGGACAGGGAGCTCCTACGAGCAGTACTTC. Protein sequence: CASSHRTGSSYEQYF. This chain joins TRBV4-1 and TRBJ2-7; 8 positions agree with TRBD1. Germline V gene data show CDR1 as MGHRA and CDR2 as YSYEKL. The CDR3 is 15 amino acids. V dropped 3 bases and J dropped 0; count of bases not matched to a gene: 4.

This sequence joins TRBV6-1 and TRBJ2-1, with D possibly being TRBD1 (6 bases). The CDR3 runs to 15 residues. Trimming removed 4 bases at V and 0 bases at J, with 10 bases between. The germline V gene encodes CDR1 MNHNS and CDR2 SASEGT. Written as DNA, the CDR3 is TGTGCCAGCAGTGGAGACAGGAGCTCCTACAATGAGCAGTTCTTC. This encodes CASSGDRSSYNEQFF.

The rearrangement uses TRBV7-9 and TRBJ1-2, with D hard to call. Germline-derived CDR1 and CDR2 are SEHNR and FQNEAQ (reference sequence). V shed 4 bases and J shed 7 bases, with 7 bases lying between them. This CDR3 region has 11 residues. The CDR3 sequence: CASSSLGGYTF. Written as DNA, the CDR3 is TGTGCCAGCAGCTCCCTCGGTGGCTACACCTTC.

The chain couples TRBV25-1 to TRBJ1-4; unclear D gene. CDR1 and CDR2 (germline): MGHDK, SYGVNS. V was clipped by 1 base and J by 4 bases, with 4 bases between them. The CDR3 spans 13 residues. CDR3: CASSELFNEKLFF. The CDR3 DNA reads TGTGCCAGCAGTGAATTGTTTAATGAAAAACTGTTTTTT.

Worth noting for this clone: The sample holds other DNA sequences that translate to the same CDR3. The chain employs TRBV9 and TRBJ1-5; possible D gene TRBD1, 6 bases. The CDR3 covers 15 residues. CDR1 and CDR2 from the germline V gene are SGDLS and YYNGEE. V was cut by 3 bases and J by 3 bases, with 13 bases left in between. This CDR3 is CASSEGQGYNQPQHF. The DNA for the CDR3 is TGTGCCAGCAGCGAGGGTCAGGGGTACAATCAGCCCCAGCATTTT.

The chain couples TRBV19 to TRBJ2-5; 9 nucleotides match TRBD1. With 6 bases clipped from V and 5 bases from J, the junction kept 4 bases outside the gene matches. This CDR3 spans 13 amino acids. CDR1 LNHDA and CDR2 SQIVND come from the germline V gene (reference sequence). The CDR3 loop reads CASRSGQGETQYF. The CDR3 coding sequence is TGTGCCAGTAGGTCGGGACAGGGTGAGACCCAGTACTTC.

The rearrangement uses TRBV18 and TRBJ2-1; 10 bases match TRBD1. Losses at the gene ends were 6 bases for V and 5 bases for J; bases not matched to a gene: 4. The CDR3 runs to 14 residues. The germline gives CDR1 KGHSH, CDR2 LQKENI. The CDR3 here is CASSRTGGDNEQFF. The CDR3, as DNA: TGTGCCAGCTCCCGGACAGGGGGTGACAATGAGCAGTTCTTC.

This clone appeared once. V gene TRBV27 combines with J gene TRBJ1-5, with D hard to call. The CDR3 is made up of 13 amino acids. The germline CDR1 and CDR2 sequences are MNHEY and SMNVEV (reference sequence). Trimming removed 2 bases from V and 6 bases from J, with 8 bases in between. The CDR3 sequence: CASSLIGFQPQHF. The CDR3 nucleotides read TGTGCCAGCAGTTTAATAGGGTTTCAGCCCCAGCATTTT.

This clone was seen a single time. The chain combines TRBV29-1 with TRBJ2-3; no clear D. The CDR3 covers 13 residues. Germline V gives CDR1 SQVTM, CDR2 ANQGSEA. The V gene lost 1 base and the J gene lost 2 bases, with 7 bases spanning the gap. CDR3 region: CSVEGASTDTQYF. CDR3 coding DNA: TGCAGCGTTGAAGGCGCTTCCACAGATACGCAGTATTTT.

The genes are TRBV6-1 and TRBJ2-2, with D possibly being TRBD1 (6 bases). V lost 2 bases to trimming and J lost 7 bases, with 14 bases between them. The CDR3 is 15 amino acids. The V gene's germline CDR1 is MNHNS and CDR2 SASEGT. CDR3 amino acids: CASSEWQGLVGELFF. The CDR3 DNA follows: TGTGCCAGCAGTGAATGGCAGGGGCTGGTCGGGGAGCTGTTTTTT.

V usage is TRBV10-3 and J usage is TRBJ2-7; TRBD1 might be the D (6 bases). This CDR3 contains 14 residues. Deletions cut 10 bases from V and 1 base from J, with 17 bases between. Germline V lookup: CDR1 ENHRY, CDR2 SYGVKD. CDR3 sequence reads: CATNDRILSYEQYF. The CDR3 nucleotides read TGTGCCACCAATGACAGGATCTTATCCTACGAGCAGTACTTC.

The chain recombines TRBV7-8 with TRBJ2-1; the D is unclear. Germline V gives CDR1 SGHVS, CDR2 FQNEAQ. The CDR3 is 16 amino acids. Trimming removed 6 bases at V and 2 bases at J, with 17 bases between. CDR3 DNA: TGTGCCAGCAGACCCAAGGAAAGCTGGGCCTACAATGAGCAGTTCTTC. It translates to CASRPKESWAYNEQFF.

The V call is TRBV21-1, the J call TRBJ2-7; the table's D call, TRBD1, was not checked against the DNA. TRBV21-1 is termed a pseudogene. The CDR3 contains 12 residues. The chain's CDR3 is CASRGYRDEQYF. CDR3 nucleotides: TGTGCCAGCAGGGGGTACAGGGACGAGCAGTACTTC.

V usage is TRBV5-6 and J usage is TRBJ2-1, with D possibly matching TRBD2 (5 bases). Between the trimmed V and J ends, which lost 3 bases and 7 bases, there was a span of 14 bases. Germline lookup yields CDR1 SGHDT and CDR2 YYEEEE. The CDR3 has 14 residues. The DNA of the CDR3 is TGTGCCAGCAGCTGGTGGGAGTCTTGGAATGAGCAGTTCTTC. Its protein is CASSWWESWNEQFF.

The gene calls are TRBV10-3 and TRBJ2-5; D not resolved. The CDR3 length is 12 residues. V dropped 6 bases and J dropped 2 bases, with 7 bases sitting between them. Germline V gives CDR1 ENHRY, CDR2 SYGVKD. CDR3 amino acids: CAIRTEQETQYF. For the CDR3, the DNA is TGTGCCATCAGAACAGAGCAAGAGACCCAGTACTTC.

The chain joins TRBV27 to TRBJ2-7, with D possibly being TRBD1 (6 bases). CDR1 and CDR2 (germline): MNHEY, SMNVEV (reference sequence). The V gene lost 1 base and the J gene lost 2 bases, with 15 bases spanning the gap. This CDR3 is built from 16 residues. CDR3 loop: CASSLYPQGRTYEQYF. CDR3 in DNA: TGTGCCAGCAGTTTATATCCCCAGGGGCGTACCTACGAGCAGTACTTC.

This clone has only a few counts. The chain recombines TRBV19 with TRBJ1-2; tentative D call: TRBD1 (6 bases). Germline assignment: CDR1 LNHDA and CDR2 SQIVND (reference sequence). V lost 7 bases and J lost 6, with 12 bases in between. The CDR3 has 12 residues. The CDR3 loop reads CASTLDSNGYTF. The CDR3 bases are TGTGCCAGTACCCTGGACAGTAATGGCTACACCTTC.

The DNA of the CDR3 is TGTGCCAGCAGCTTCGGGACAGGCTCCTACGAGCAGTACTTC. As protein: CASSFGTGSYEQYF. The genes are TRBV5-4 and TRBJ2-7; 8 positions agree with TRBD1. Germline V gene sequence: CDR1 SGHNT, CDR2 YYREEE (reference sequence). V shed 2 bases and J 0 bases; nucleotides not matched to a gene: 1. The CDR3 has 14 residues.

The V gene is TRBV7-9, the J gene TRBJ2-1, with TRBD1 matching 9 bases. The CDR3 contains 14 residues. After removal of 3 bases from V and 6 bases from J, the junction contained 3 bases not matched to a gene. CDR1 and CDR2 from the germline V gene are SEHNR and FQNEAQ (reference sequence). As DNA, the CDR3 is TGTGCCAGCAGCTTCGTGACAGGGGGCAATGAGCAGTTCTTC. Its protein product is CASSFVTGGNEQFF. The complete variable domain, with remaining parts taken from reference TRBV7-9 and TRBJ2-1, reads DTGVSQNPRHKITKRGQNVTFRCDPISEHNRLYWYRQTLGQGPEFLTYFQNEAQLEKSRLLSDRFSAERPKGSFSTLEIQRTEQGDSAMYLCASSFVTGGNEQFFGPGTRLTVL.

The V and J genes are TRBV7-2 and TRBJ1-5, with TRBD1 matching over 8 bases. Unmatched junction bases numbered 12, after V lost 5 bases and J lost 3 bases. The CDR3 consists of 17 residues. Germline CDR1 SGHTA, CDR2 FQGNSA. The CDR3 reads CASSDNPGGLYNQPQHF. The CDR3 DNA reads as TGTGCCAGCAGCGACAACCCAGGGGGCCTTTACAATCAGCCCCAGCATTTT.

Here the CDR3 reads CASSFLNIQYF. CDR3 nucleotide sequence: TGTGCCAGCAGTTTCCTAAACATTCAGTACTTC. The genes are TRBV27 and TRBJ2-4, with D unresolved. Between the trimmed V and J ends, which lost 3 bases and 6 bases, there was a span of 3 bases. The CDR3 is 11 residues long. The germline V gene encodes CDR1 MNHEY and CDR2 SMNVEV (reference sequence).

The chain combines TRBV19 with TRBJ1-1; a weak D match, TRBD1 (6 bases). The CDR3 has 14 residues. V gave up 3 bases and J gave up 5 bases, with 13 bases separating them. Per germline, CDR1 LNHDA and CDR2 SQIVND (reference sequence). CDR3 sequence: CASSMWVGGTEAFF. The CDR3 DNA follows: TGTGCCAGTAGTATGTGGGTAGGGGGGACTGAAGCTTTCTTT.

The rearrangement uses TRBV19 and TRBJ1-5; D call uncertain. The CDR3 loop spans 18 amino acids. Germline lookup yields CDR1 LNHDA and CDR2 SQIVND (reference sequence). V was trimmed by 6 bases and J by 0 bases, leaving 21 bases between them. The CDR3 spells CASSRPSRAGDSNQPQHF. The CDR3 nucleotides are TGTGCCAGTAGCAGACCGTCGCGGGCCGGGGATAGCAATCAGCCCCAGCATTTT.

This rearrangement joins TRBV7-8 to TRBJ2-7, with 7 bases identical to TRBD2. J gave up 4 bases and V 2 bases, and 8 bases lay outside the gene matches. Looked up from germline, CDR1 is SGHVS and CDR2 is FQNEAQ. There are 15 residues in the CDR3. This CDR3 reads CASSLITGTKYEQYF. DNA for the CDR3: TGTGCCAGCAGCTTAATCACCGGGACTAAATACGAGCAGTACTTC.

The rearrangement uses TRBV7-6 and TRBJ1-1, with D perhaps matching TRBD1 (5 bases). Germline-derived CDR1 and CDR2 are SGHVS and FNYEAQ. This CDR3 comprises 12 residues. V dropped 11 bases and J dropped 4 bases, with 14 bases sitting between them. CDR3 protein: CAAGGEGTEAFF. CDR3 bases: TGTGCCGCCGGGGGGGAGGGCACTGAAGCTTTCTTT.

The V call is TRBV9, the J call TRBJ2-3; 7 positions match TRBD1. The CDR3 runs 17 residues. From germline, CDR1 is SGDLS and CDR2 YYNGEE. J was trimmed by 1 base and V by 0 bases; bases with no gene match: 8. CDR3 sequence (DNA): TGTGCCAGCAGCGTAGAATTCCCGGGACAGCGCACAGATACGCAGTATTTT. Residues: CASSVEFPGQRTDTQYF.

This clone was detected a few times. The chain carries TRBV9 and TRBJ2-7; D assignment may be TRBD1 or TRBD2 (5 bases each). Germline lookup yields CDR1 SGDLS and CDR2 YYNGEE. CDR3 length equals 15 residues. Trimming removed 0 bases at V and 2 bases at J, with 12 bases between. The CDR3 DNA follows: TGTGCCAGCAGCGTAGAGCCGGGACGAGCCTACGAGCAGTACTTC. Translation gives CASSVEPGRAYEQYF.

V gene TRBV5-1 combines with J gene TRBJ2-7, with 10 bases fitting TRBD1. The junction had 3 bases not matched to a gene; V was cut back by 7 bases and J by 5 bases. The CDR3 is 12 residues long. The germline CDR1 and CDR2 sequences are SGHRS and YFSETQ. The CDR3 spells CASGDRGDEQYF. The CDR3 DNA follows: TGCGCCAGCGGGGACAGGGGAGACGAGCAGTACTTC.

This chain uses TRBV15 with TRBJ2-3; 8 bases agree with TRBD2. The CDR3 contains 16 residues. After removal of 6 bases from V and 4 bases from J, the junction contained 12 bases not matched to a gene. Germline lookup yields CDR1 LNHNV and CDR2 YYDKDF (reference sequence). Here the CDR3 DNA reads TGTGCCACCAGGGACCTCGGGGGGGTCGTCCCAGATACGCAGTATTTT. Protein: CATRDLGGVVPDTQYF.

Points on this clone: The junction and the germline gene differ at one end; a read error may be behind it. V and J are TRBV5-4 and TRBJ2-7; maybe TRBD1 (5 bases). The V gene's germline CDR1 is SGHNT and CDR2 YYREEE (reference sequence). The CDR3 is made up of 13 amino acids. CDR3 in amino acids: CAGSLGRAYEQYF. As DNA, the CDR3 is TGTGCCGGCAGCTTGGGCAGGGCCTACGAGCAGTACTTC.

The V gene is TRBV28, the J gene TRBJ1-4, with D perhaps matching TRBD1 (6 bases). V lost 6 bases to trimming and J lost 8 bases, with 34 bases between them. Germline CDR1 MDHEN, CDR2 SYDVKM. The CDR3 has 20 amino acids. CDR3 coding DNA: TGTGCCAGCAGACTTGTAATAAACAGGGAAAGGACTCCGAGGAAGGAAAAACTGTTTTTT. It yields the protein CASRLVINRERTPRKEKLFF.

The V call is TRBV5-6, the J call TRBJ2-4; D is possibly TRBD2 (5 bases). This CDR3 comprises 16 residues. V lost 2 bases, J lost 0 bases, and 12 bases lay in between. Looked up from germline, CDR1 is SGHDT and CDR2 is YYEEEE. This chain's CDR3 is CASSLSPGKAKNIQYF. CDR3 bases: TGTGCCAGCAGCTTAAGTCCCGGGAAAGCCAAAAACATTCAGTACTTC.